Listed below are T cell receptor beta chains from one sample, sequenced in a study of OX40 agonist ivuxolimab in advanced cancers. Using immunoSEQ multiplex PCR, the repertoire was profiled, and TCRdb retains in-frame clones only, with some absent. The table lists 130,000 or so clones, just over 90% of them singletons. The sample consisted of CD4+ or CD8+ T cells sorted from blood, taken in a trial of the OX40 agonist ivuxolimab. The receptors were gathered from an adult with an advanced solid tumor such as melanoma, head and neck, liver or kidney cancer. The CDR3 runs from the conserved cysteine through the conserved F or W. Each record gives: clone size, V gene, J gene, CDR3 protein. Expanded clones get a size class; other rows say once, few or many, or leave the size out.

>once|TRBV4-1|TRBJ2-7
CASSQVGTSGRHEQYF
>-|TRBV5-1|-
CASSRENYEQYF
>-|TRBV6-5|TRBJ1-2
CASSYSGSPLDGYTF
>-|TRBV6-5|TRBJ1-2
CASSYSGGRSYGYTF
>-|TRBV21-1|TRBJ2-3
CASSKDPSGRAQGTDTQYF
>-|TRBV5-1|TRBJ1-1
CASSPRTGMNTEAFF
>-|TRBV18|TRBJ2-6
CASSPTRAGANVLTF
>-|TRBV7-2|TRBJ1-1
CASSFSRGVTEAFF
>once|TRBV11-2|TRBJ2-1
CATKSGGPYNEQFF
>-|TRBV28|TRBJ2-7
CASSMGVGSYEQYF
>-|TRBV23-1|TRBJ2-3
CASPLGQGTDTQYF
>once|TRBV6-1|TRBJ2-7
CASSPQWAPYEQYF
>-|TRBV5-1|TRBJ1-1
CASSSGQGASAFF
>-|TRBV19|TRBJ2-1
CASSIDPSGSYNEQFF
>-|TRBV6-5|TRBJ1-1
CASSYSQGKNTEAFF
>-|TRBV19|TRBJ1-5
CASSSRQGPGNQPQHF
>-|TRBV5-8|TRBJ2-1
CASSSVAGGPYNEQFF
>-|TRBV5-1|TRBJ2-7
CASSLEGGGPYEQYF
>-|TRBV28|TRBJ1-2
CASSLWDRGNYGYTF
>-|TRBV15|TRBJ1-3
CATTGTPSGNTIYF
>once|TRBV19|TRBJ1-2
CASSPTTTNGYTF
>-|TRBV6-1|TRBJ1-4
CASKKSPATNEKLFF
>-|TRBV5-5|TRBJ1-3
CASSFSGAASGNTIYF
>-|TRBV11-2|TRBJ2-7
CASSPAGTGGYEQYF
>-|TRBV15|TRBJ2-7
CASRKGQDPSYEQYF
>-|TRBV5-1|TRBJ2-1
CASSGGKGNEQFF
>-|TRBV11-3|TRBJ2-1
CASSTSAQQAYNEQFF
>-|TRBV7-3|TRBJ2-3
CASSFWGERTDTQYF
>-|TRBV15|TRBJ1-2
CATSRGLTGREEGLGYTF